This TCR beta chain was captured in a study of siplizumab effects on memory and regulatory T cells. Trimming pared 5 bases from V and 2 bases from J, leaving 3 bases between. This CDR3 is built from 11 residues. The germline CDR1 and CDR2 sequences are GTSNPN and SVGIG (reference sequence). Method: immunoSEQ multiplex PCR; TCRdb's copy keeps in-frame clones and lacks some. This sample yields about 100,000 clones, of which about 95% are seen a single time; less than 1.5% belongs to the top ten. Concerning this clone: No antigen is known for it.

Points from the study as a whole: The study found naive T cells seemingly more diverse than memory cells and seemingly major alloresponse contributors. Siplizumab brought about a significant reduction in alloreactive sequences traceable to unstimulated CD4+ memory cells.

This sequence was found in a human donor in good health. Source material: non-Treg CD4+ T cells sorted from blood. The genes are TRBV30 and TRBJ1-4; D ambiguous. The CDR3 nucleotides read TGTGCCTGGGAGACTAATGAAAAACTGTTTTTT. Translated, it gives CAWETNEKLFF. The complete variable domain, with remaining parts taken from reference TRBV30 and TRBJ1-4, reads SQTIHQWPATLVQPVGSPLSLECTVEGTSNPNLYWYRQAAGRGLQLLFYSVGIGQISSEVPQNLSASRPQDRQFILSSKKLLLSDSGFYLCAWETNEKLFFGSGTQLSVL.